This T cell receptor beta chain was profiled in a study of OX40 agonist ivuxolimab in advanced cancers. Overall study context: The patients received ivuxolimab by intravenous route every 2 weeks at 0.01 to 10 mg/kg. Among those treated, three patients had partial responses, one with hepatocellular carcinoma and two with cutaneous melanoma. Study results and limitations: Both CD4+ and CD8+ T cell populations in blood had undergone clonal expansion by week 6 at 0.1 to 3.0 mg/kg.

This table comes from immunoSEQ multiplex PCR, and its TCRdb copy is limited to in-frame clones, with some not included. The top ten hold less than 3.5% of the sample, which has tens of thousands of clones, roughly 80% seen once. CDR3 size: 13 residues. The ends lost 5 bases at V and 9 bases at J; junction bases unmatched: 8. The germline V gene has CDR1 SGHTA and CDR2 FQGTGA. This clone was recorded once. Its matching antigen is unknown. This clonotype was obtained from an adult with an advanced solid tumor such as melanoma, head and neck, liver or kidney cancer. The V call is TRBV7-3, the J call TRBJ2-3; 7 bases map to TRBD2. Sequenced here: CD4+ or CD8+ T cells sorted from blood, sampled in a trial of the OX40 agonist ivuxolimab. The CDR3 DNA follows: TGTGCCAGCAGCCCAGCGGGACCCAAGACGCAGTATTTT. Translation gives CASSPAGPKTQYF.